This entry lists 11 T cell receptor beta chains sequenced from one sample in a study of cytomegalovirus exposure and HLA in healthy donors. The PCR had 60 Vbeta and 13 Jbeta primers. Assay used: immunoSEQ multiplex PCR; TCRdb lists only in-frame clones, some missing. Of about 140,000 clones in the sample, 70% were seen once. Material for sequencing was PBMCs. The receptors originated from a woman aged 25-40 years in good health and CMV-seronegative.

Written as DNA, the CDR3 is TGCGCCAGCAGCTTGCCGGGATTGGCCACTGAAGCTTTCTTT. The encoded protein is CASSLPGLATEAFF. This sequence joins TRBV5-1 and TRBJ1-1, with D unclear. V was shortened by 1 base and J by 4 bases, with 11 bases between the two germline ends. This CDR3 spans 14 amino acids. Germline CDR1 and CDR2: SGHRS and YFSETQ.

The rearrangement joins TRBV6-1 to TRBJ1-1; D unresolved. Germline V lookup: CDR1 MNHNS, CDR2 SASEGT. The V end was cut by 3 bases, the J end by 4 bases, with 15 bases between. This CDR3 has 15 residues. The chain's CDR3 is CASSELPERGTEAFF. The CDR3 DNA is TGTGCCAGCAGTGAGCTCCCAGAGAGAGGCACTGAAGCTTTCTTT.

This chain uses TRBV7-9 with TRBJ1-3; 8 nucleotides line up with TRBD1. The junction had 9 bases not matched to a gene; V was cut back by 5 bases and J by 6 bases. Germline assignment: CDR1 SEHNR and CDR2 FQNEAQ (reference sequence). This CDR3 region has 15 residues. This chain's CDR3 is CASSLGQGVANTIYF. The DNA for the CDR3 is TGTGCCAGCAGCCTTGGACAGGGAGTAGCAAACACCATATATTTT.

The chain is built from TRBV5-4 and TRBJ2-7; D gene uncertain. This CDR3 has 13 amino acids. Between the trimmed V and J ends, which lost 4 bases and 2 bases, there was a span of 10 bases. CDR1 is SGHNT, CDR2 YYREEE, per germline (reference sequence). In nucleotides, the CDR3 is TGTGCCAGCAGCCGTGACACGGCCTACGAGCAGTACGTC. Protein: CASSRDTAYEQYV.

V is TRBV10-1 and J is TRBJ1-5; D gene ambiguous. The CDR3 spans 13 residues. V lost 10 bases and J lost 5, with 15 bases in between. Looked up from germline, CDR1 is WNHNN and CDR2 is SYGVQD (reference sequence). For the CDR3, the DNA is TGCGCCACCGAAGTGGAGGGTTATCAGCCCCAGCATTTT. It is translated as CATEVEGYQPQHF.

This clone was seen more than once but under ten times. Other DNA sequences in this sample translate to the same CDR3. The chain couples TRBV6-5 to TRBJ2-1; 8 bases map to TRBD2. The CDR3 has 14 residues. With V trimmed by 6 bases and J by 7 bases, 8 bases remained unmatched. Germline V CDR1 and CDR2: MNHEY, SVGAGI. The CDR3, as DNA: TGTGCCAGCAGCCGAACTAGCGGAGATAATGAGCAGTTCTTC. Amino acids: CASSRTSGDNEQFF.

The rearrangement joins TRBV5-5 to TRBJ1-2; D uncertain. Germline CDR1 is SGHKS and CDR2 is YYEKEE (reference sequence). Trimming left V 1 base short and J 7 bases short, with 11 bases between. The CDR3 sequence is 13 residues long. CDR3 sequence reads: CASSLLGGGGYTF. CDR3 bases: TGTGCCAGCAGCTTGTTGGGAGGAGGTGGCTACACCTTC.

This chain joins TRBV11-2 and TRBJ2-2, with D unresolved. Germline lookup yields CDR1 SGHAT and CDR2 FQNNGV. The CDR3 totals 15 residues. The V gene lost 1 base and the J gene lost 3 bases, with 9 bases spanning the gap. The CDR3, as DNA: TGTGCCAGCAGCTTAGGGGTTCGGGACACCGGGGAGCTGTTTTTT. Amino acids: CASSLGVRDTGELFF.

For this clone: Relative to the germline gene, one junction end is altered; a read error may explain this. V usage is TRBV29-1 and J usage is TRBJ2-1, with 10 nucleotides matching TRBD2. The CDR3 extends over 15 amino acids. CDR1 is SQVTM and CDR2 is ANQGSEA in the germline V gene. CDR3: CSVEGPAGGGNEQLF. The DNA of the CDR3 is TGCAGCGTTGAAGGTCCAGCGGGAGGGGGTAATGAGCAGCTCTTC.

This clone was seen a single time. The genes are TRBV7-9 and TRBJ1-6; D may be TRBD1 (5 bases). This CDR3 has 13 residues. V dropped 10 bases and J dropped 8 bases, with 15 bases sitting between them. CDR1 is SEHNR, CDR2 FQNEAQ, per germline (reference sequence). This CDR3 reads CATGSEGYSPLHF. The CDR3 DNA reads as TGTGCCACCGGATCGGAGGGGTATTCACCCCTCCACTTT.

Here the CDR3 reads CASSSGRGNIQYF. The CDR3, as DNA: TGTGCCAGCAGCTCCGGACGGGGAAACATTCAGTACTTC. This chain links TRBV7-3 with TRBJ2-4; TRBD2 is a possible D gene (5 bases). This CDR3 is built from 13 residues. Germline CDR1 and CDR2: SGHTA and FQGTGA. Trimming removed 4 bases at V and 6 bases at J, with 10 bases between.